This T cell receptor (beta chain) derives from a study of shared clonotypes between healthy human individuals (dated by TCRdb to 2019 to 2021). With regard to the full study: The cohort included a few men and two women between 18 and 49 years of age. For each donor, CD4 naive and CD4 memory were each run on three plates, CD8 naive on two plates, and CD8 memory on one plate. To estimate repertoire size and how much clonotypes are shared between individuals, the study performed deep sequencing of blood TCR repertoires from five healthy adults. To increase sequencing depth and limit assay-specific biases, different laboratories used diverse techniques to prepare libraries and sequence TCR repertoires. Each donor's leukapheresis produced roughly between roughly 0.9 and 9 billion PBMCs. What the authors observed across the whole study: Based on pairwise subsampling, the degree of clonotype sharing among donors was expected to be affected by sequencing depth. Across a handful of donors, roughly 5% of naive CD4, 3% to 4% of naive CD8, 2% to 2.5% of memory CD4, and approximately 0.4% of memory CD8 clonotypes were shared. Higher generation probabilities were observed for clonotypes shared by all four sorted-subset donors than for non-shared clonotypes. Larger estimated clonotype richness was generally found for naive subsets than for memory subsets. Rarefaction of sorted-subset datasets indicated incomplete sequencing despite the large sequencing depth. Sampling was restricted to blood, and TCR repertoires in tissues likely differ from the TCR repertoires found in blood. Because the study included only a small number of donors, the genetic and exposure-history diversity represented was limited.

To note about this clone: The antigen this receptor binds is unknown. Base qualities are not provided; no much larger clone lies one nucleotide away.

Using the deep immunoSEQ assay, TCR CDR3 regions were amplified from genomic DNA by multiplex PCR. Extracted genomic DNA from each cell subset was spread evenly across all wells of several immunoSEQ 96-well plates, with each plate serving as a replicate. For sorted subsets, each replicate PCR was loaded with roughly 190 ng genomic DNA, equivalent to 30,000 to 35,000 T cell genomes. The purified libraries were quantified using a Qubit 3.0 fluorometer, sized with a Bioanalyzer 2100, and then quantified again using the KAPA Library Quantification kit. Every immunoSEQ 96-well plate was sequenced on a separate single-read 150-cycle Illumina NextSeq 550 flow cell. Regarding the original processing steps: Because the immunoSEQ output held only junctional sequences and lacked quality scores, the filtering could not match the filtering applied to full-length reads. Sequences were annotated with PyIR, a Python wrapper for IgBLAST v1.9, and V/J genes and CDR3 were assigned using IMGT germline references. Any read was removed if the V/J assignment was weak (E-value above 1e-6), the CDR3 was missing, or the read contained stop codons, out-of-frame junctions, or ambiguous translated residues. A V3J clonotype was defined by an identical inferred V gene, J gene, and CDR3 amino acid sequence. The percentage overlap between two repertoires was calculated by dividing the number of shared unique clonotypes by the size of the smaller repertoire. RTK rarefaction, the Chao1 estimator, and Recon v2.1 estimates of unobserved clonotypes were used to assess repertoire richness. Generation probabilities were computed with OLGA for all TCRbeta clonotypes obtained by the gDNA method from several donors. As stored in TCRdb, this immuneACCESS dataset retains in-frame rearrangements with V and J assigned. A fraction of the clones does not appear; measured against another copy, unresolved V genes explain less than half of the discrepancy, and the remainder lacks a known reason. V and J calls and clone size are given by that table; D and trimming were obtained from the DNA. The sample table lists roughly 700,000 clones, approximately 79% of them with a count of one. The top ten clones comprise about 1.7% of the sample.

Per the germline V gene, KGHSH is the CDR1 and LQKENI is the CDR2. At the junction V is shortened by 8 bases and J by 1 base; bases outside the gene matches: 4. The CDR3 runs 13 amino acids, cysteine and phenylalanine included. Only CDR3 DNA is held: 39 bases, read in frame from base 1. The donors were healthy, HIV-negative adults who had no recently reported acute infections or vaccinations. Every donor was a Caucasian adult residing in Nashville, Tennessee, USA. CD4+ T cells were enriched through magnetic negative selection, after which naive cells were positively selected on CD45RA and the remaining negative fraction served as the memory subset. After blood collection by leukapheresis, PBMCs were isolated using Ficoll-Histopaque density gradient centrifugation and then cryopreserved in the vapor phase of liquid nitrogen. Purity and quantity of every magnetically sorted T cell population were checked by analytical flow cytometry. Genomic DNA was isolated from every sorted fraction and measured by UV absorbance on a Nanodrop 2000c.

This sequence originates from a woman aged 25-40 years in good health. The chain joins TRBV18 to TRBJ2-7; a stretch of 8 junction bases matches TRBD2. Source material: memory CD4+ T cells sorted from blood. According to the study, the label for this sample's cell subset or site signals: CD45RA-negative fraction. This receptor has the CDR3 CASTSGRSYEQYF. The DNA sequence is TGTGCCAGCACCAGCGGGAGATCCTACGAGCAGTACTTC.